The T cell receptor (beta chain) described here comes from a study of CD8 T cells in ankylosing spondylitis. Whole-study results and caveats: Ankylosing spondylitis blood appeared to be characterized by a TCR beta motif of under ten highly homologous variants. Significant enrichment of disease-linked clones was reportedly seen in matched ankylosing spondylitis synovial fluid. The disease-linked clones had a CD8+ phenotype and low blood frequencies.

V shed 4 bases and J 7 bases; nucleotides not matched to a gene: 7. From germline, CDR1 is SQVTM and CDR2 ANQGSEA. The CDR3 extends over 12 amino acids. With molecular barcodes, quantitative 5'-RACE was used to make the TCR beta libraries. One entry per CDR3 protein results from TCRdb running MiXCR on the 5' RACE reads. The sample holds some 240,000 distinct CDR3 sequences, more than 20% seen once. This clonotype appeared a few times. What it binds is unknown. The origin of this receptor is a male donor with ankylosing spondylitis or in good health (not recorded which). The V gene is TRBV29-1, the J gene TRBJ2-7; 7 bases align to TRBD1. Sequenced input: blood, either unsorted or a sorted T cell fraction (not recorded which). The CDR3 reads CSVGDRKGEQYF. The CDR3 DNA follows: TGCAGCGTTGGGGACAGAAAAGGAGAGCAGTACTTC.